This T cell receptor (beta chain) was profiled in a study of blood T cell repertoires in COVID-19. Across the whole study: Whether acute or convalescent, the COVID-19 samples came from the United States, Italy and Spain. From T cells, B-cell-depleted T cells, or PBMCs came the material, which was cDNA or gDNA.

This CDR3 contains 15 residues. With 8 bases clipped from V and 6 bases from J, the junction kept 9 bases outside the gene matches. Germline CDR1 is LNHDA and CDR2 is SQIVND (reference sequence). The method was immunoSEQ multiplex PCR; TCRdb's version includes in-frame clones alone and lacks a portion of them. The data contain about 110,000 clones, roughly 85% of them singletons. The J gene is TRBJ2-7, the V gene TRBV19, with 14 bases fitting TRBD2. This receptor was taken from a human donor in a cohort sampled during active COVID-19. Sequences were obtained from peripheral blood. CDR3 protein: CASRSSGTSGSEQYF. As DNA, the CDR3 is TGTGCCAGTCGATCCTCCGGGACTAGCGGGAGCGAGCAGTACTTC.